This T cell receptor (beta chain) was obtained from a study of cytomegalovirus exposure and HLA in healthy donors. Study outcomes and limitations: Relative to the approximately 700-donor mean, N-insertions were reportedly fewer in an Asian-associated ancestry cluster in a later analysis. Earlier analysis yielded a pattern in which most TCR beta V segments were productive about 87% or about 30% of the time.

Use of 60 Vbeta and 13 Jbeta primers characterized the PCR. Using immunoSEQ multiplex PCR, the repertoire was profiled, and TCRdb retains in-frame clones only, with some absent. Here the sample spans 95,000 to 150,000 clones, roughly 80% being singletons. Turning to this clone: What it binds is unknown.

Germline CDR1 is SNHLY and CDR2 is FYNNEI. V dropped 3 bases and J dropped 4; count of bases not matched to a gene: 7. The CDR3 extends over 16 amino acids. The sequence was obtained from a female donor in good health and CMV-seropositive. Sequenced material: PBMCs. The chain couples TRBV2 to TRBJ1-5; 9 nucleotides agree with TRBD1. CDR3 protein: CASSDLEGTGNQPQHF. The CDR3 DNA reads as TGTGCCAGCAGTGACCTTGAGGGGACAGGGAATCAGCCCCAGCATTTT.